These 2 T cell receptor beta chains came from one sample sequenced in a study of Ad26.COV2.S vaccination and SARS-CoV-2 variants. Specified treatment: about 20 received Ad26.COV2.S at low or high dose, single or two shots; 5 received placebo; per-sample allocation not given. Vaccine and placebo recipients were sampled on day 63 after the first injection. Profiling relied on immunoSEQ multiplex PCR, and the TCRdb table lists in-frame clones only, not all of them. The repertoire holds hundreds of thousands of clones, with roughly 90% as singletons. The sequencing used peripheral blood, collected in a trial of Ad26.COV2.S vaccine versus placebo. These receptor sequences come from a person aged 18 to 65 who received the Ad26.COV2.S COVID-19 vaccine or a placebo.

V is TRBV15 and J is TRBJ2-7; TRBD1 agrees at 10 bases. V gave up 5 bases and J gave up 4 bases; unmatched junction bases: 11. The CDR3 totals 16 residues. CDR1 LNHNV and CDR2 YYDKDF come from the germline V gene (reference sequence). CDR3 amino acids: CATSDGPGQGPYEQYF. CDR3 bases: TGTGCCACCAGCGATGGTCCGGGACAGGGGCCTTACGAGCAGTACTTC.

V gene TRBV5-8 combines with J gene TRBJ1-2; 12 positions match TRBD1. The CDR3 spans 13 residues. Germline CDR1 is SGHTS and CDR2 is YDEGEE. Losses at the gene ends were 4 bases for V and 9 bases for J; bases not matched to a gene: 4. CDR3 loop: CASSLGQGASYTF. CDR3 nucleotides: TGTGCCAGCAGCCTGGGACAGGGGGCGAGCTACACCTTC. The full variable domain, completed using reference TRBV5-8 and TRBJ1-2, is EAGVTQSPTHLIKTRGQQATLRCSPISGHTSVYWYQQALGLGLQFLLWYDEGEERNRGNFPPRFSGRQFPNYSSELNVNALELEDSALYLCASSLGQGASYTFGSGTRLTVV.